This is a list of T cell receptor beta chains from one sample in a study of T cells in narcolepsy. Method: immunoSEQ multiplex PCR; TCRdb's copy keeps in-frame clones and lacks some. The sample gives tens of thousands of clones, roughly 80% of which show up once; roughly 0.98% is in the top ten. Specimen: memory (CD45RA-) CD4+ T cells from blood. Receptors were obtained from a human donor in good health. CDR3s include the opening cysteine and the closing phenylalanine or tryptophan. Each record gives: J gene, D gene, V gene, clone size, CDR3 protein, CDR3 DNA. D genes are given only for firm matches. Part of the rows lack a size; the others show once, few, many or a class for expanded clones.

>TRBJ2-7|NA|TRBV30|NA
CASQGSLRSTEQYF
TGTGCCTCTCAAGGCAGTCTCCGTTCAACCGAGCAGTACTTC
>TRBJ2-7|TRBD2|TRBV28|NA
CAAGGTDPFGTSGSSYEQYF
TGTGCCGCTGGGGGGACGGATCCATTTGGGACTAGCGGGAGCTCCTACGAGCAGTACTTC
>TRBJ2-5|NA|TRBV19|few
CASSTGFGETQYF
TGTGCCAGTAGTACCGGGTTCGGAGAGACCCAGTACTTC
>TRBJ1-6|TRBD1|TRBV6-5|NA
CASRPTGTGNSPLHF
TGTGCCAGCAGGCCCACCGGGACAGGGAATTCACCCCTCCACTTT
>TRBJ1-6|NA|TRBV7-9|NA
CASSLEGVWDSPLHF
TGTGCCAGCAGCTTGGAGGGGGTCTGGGACTCACCCCTCCACTTT
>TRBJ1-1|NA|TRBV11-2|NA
CASSFGAAPFNTEAFF
TGTGCCAGCAGCTTCGGGGCGGCCCCATTCAACACTGAAGCTTTCTTT
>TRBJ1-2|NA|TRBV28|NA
CASKVSRGYGYTF
TGTGCCAGCAAGGTCAGCAGAGGCTATGGCTACACCTTC
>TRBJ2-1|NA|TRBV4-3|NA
CASSQEAGASYNEQFF
TGCGCCAGCAGCCAAGAAGCGGGTGCATCCTACAATGAGCAGTTCTTC
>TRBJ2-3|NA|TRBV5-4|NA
CASSLDLTDTQYF
TGTGCCAGCAGCTTGGATTTAACCGATACGCAGTATTTT
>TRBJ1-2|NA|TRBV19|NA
CASTSLPDWLDGYTF
TGTGCCAGTACCTCCCTCCCAGACTGGTTGGATGGCTACACCTTC
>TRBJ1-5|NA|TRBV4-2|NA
CASSQVEGRQPQHF
TGTGCCAGCAGCCAAGTTGAGGGGCGGCAGCCCCAGCATTTT
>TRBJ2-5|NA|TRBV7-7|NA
CASSPFVGFVQYF
TGTGCTAGCAGCCCCTTCGTAGGGTTCGTCCAGTACTTC
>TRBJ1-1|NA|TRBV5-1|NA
CASTPGWGEAFF
TGCGCCAGCACCCCAGGATGGGGTGAAGCTTTCTTT
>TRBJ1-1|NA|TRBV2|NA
CASNDRDRGNTEAFF
TGTGCCAGCAATGACCGGGACCGAGGGAACACTGAAGCTTTCTTT
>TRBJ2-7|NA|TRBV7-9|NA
CASSGGRYEQYF
TGTGCCAGCAGCGGGGGGAGGTACGAGCAGTACTTC
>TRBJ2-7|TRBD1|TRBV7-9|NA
CASSHNPGTGGHRSYEQYF
TGTGCCAGCAGCCATAACCCCGGGACAGGGGGTCACCGCTCCTACGAGCAGTACTTC
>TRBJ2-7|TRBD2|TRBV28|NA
CASSFAAGGYEQYF
TGTGCCAGCAGTTTCGCAGCGGGAGGCTACGAGCAGTACTTC
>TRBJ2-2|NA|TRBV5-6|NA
CASSWVTGQIRDTGELFF
TGTGCCAGCAGCTGGGTGACCGGACAGATTAGAGACACCGGGGAGCTGTTTTTT
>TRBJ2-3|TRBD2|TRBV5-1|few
CASSLDSGGITDTQYF
TGCGCCAGCAGCTTGGATAGCGGGGGGATAACAGATACGCAGTATTTT
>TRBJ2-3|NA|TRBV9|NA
CASSVYSGTDTQYF
TGTGCCAGCAGCGTATATAGTGGCACAGATACGCAGTATTTT
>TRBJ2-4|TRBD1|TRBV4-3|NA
CASSQDSGGGNIQYF
TGCGCCAGCAGCCAAGATTCAGGGGGCGGAAACATTCAGTACTTC
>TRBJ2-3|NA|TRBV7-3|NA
CASSPTVSSTDTQYF
TGTGCCAGCAGCCCGACAGTCTCTAGCACAGATACGCAGTATTTT
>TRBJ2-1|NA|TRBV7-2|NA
CASSPRLQQFF
TGTGCCAGCAGCCCAAGACTACAGCAGTTCTTC
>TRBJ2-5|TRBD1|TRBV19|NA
CASSTWTGDVQETQYF
TGTGCCAGTAGTACCTGGACAGGCGATGTCCAAGAGACCCAGTACTTC
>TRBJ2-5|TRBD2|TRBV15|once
CATSKGLAGGEETQYF
TGTGCCACCAGCAAGGGACTAGCGGGGGGGGAAGAGACCCAGTACTTC
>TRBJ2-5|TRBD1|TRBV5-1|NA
CASSEGQGVTQYF
TGCGCCAGCAGCGAAGGACAGGGAGTGACCCAGTACTTC
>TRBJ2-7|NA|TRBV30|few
CAWSVLPQNREQYF
TGTGCCTGGAGTGTTTTGCCACAAAATCGGGAGCAGTACTTC
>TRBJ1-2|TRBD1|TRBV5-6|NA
CASTRPGQANYGYTF
TGTGCCAGCACCCGGCCGGGACAGGCGAACTATGGCTACACCTTC
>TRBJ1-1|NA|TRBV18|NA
CASSPLGPNTEAFF
TGTGCCAGCTCACCACTCGGGCCTAACACTGAAGCTTTCTTT
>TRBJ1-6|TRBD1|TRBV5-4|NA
CASSKRQGVSSPLHF
TGTGCCAGCTCCAAGAGACAGGGTGTAAGTTCACCCCTCCACTTT
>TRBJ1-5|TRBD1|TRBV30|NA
CALTATGGRNQPQHF
TGTGCCTTGACCGCGACAGGGGGACGTAATCAGCCCCAGCATTTT
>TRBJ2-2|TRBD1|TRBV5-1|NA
CASSAHQGAGELFF
TGCGCCAGCAGCGCACATCAGGGGGCCGGGGAGCTGTTTTTT
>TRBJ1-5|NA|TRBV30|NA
CAWSVWGGQPQHF
TGTGCCTGGAGTGTATGGGGTGGGCAGCCCCAGCATTTT
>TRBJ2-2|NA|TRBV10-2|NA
CASSDSPRNTGELFF
TGCGCCAGCAGTGACAGTCCGCGAAACACCGGGGAGCTGTTTTTT
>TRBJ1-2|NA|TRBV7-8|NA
CASSFYGDNYGYTF
TGTGCCAGCAGCTTTTATGGGGATAACTATGGCTACACCTTC
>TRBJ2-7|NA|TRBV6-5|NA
CASSYNAGSSHEQYF
TGTGCCAGCAGTTATAATGCGGGGAGTAGCCACGAGCAGTACTTC
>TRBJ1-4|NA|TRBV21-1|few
CASSKTGYAYWVEKLFF
TGTGCCAGCAGCAAAACGGGGTACGCCTATTGGGTCGAAAAACTGTTTTTT
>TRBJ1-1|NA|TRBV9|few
CASSVTPGGTEAFF
TGTGCCAGCAGCGTCACCCCCGGGGGCACTGAAGCTTTCTTT
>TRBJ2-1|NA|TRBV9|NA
CASSGILGSYNEQFF
TGTGCCAGCAGCGGAATACTAGGTTCCTACAATGAGCAGTTCTTC
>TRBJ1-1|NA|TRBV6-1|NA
CASSEMGGLAEAFF
TGTGCCAGCAGTGAAATGGGAGGGCTTGCTGAAGCTTTCTTT
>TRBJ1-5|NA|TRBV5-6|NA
CASSLRGPNQPQHF
TGTGCCAGCAGCTTGAGAGGGCCTAATCAGCCCCAGCATTTT
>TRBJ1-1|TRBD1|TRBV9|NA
CASSVTGSNTEAFF
TGTGCCAGCAGCGTGACAGGGTCGAACACTGAAGCTTTCTTT
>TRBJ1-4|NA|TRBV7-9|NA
CASSLLKGGEKLFF
TGTGCCAGCAGCTTATTGAAGGGGGGTGAAAAACTGTTTTTT
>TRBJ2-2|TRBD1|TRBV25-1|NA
CASRGQGTGELFF
TGTGCCAGCAGAGGACAGGGGACCGGGGAGCTGTTTTTT
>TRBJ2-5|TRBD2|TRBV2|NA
CASNPGTSGRAKETQYF
TGTGCCAGCAACCCGGGGACTAGCGGGAGGGCCAAGGAGACCCAGTACTTC
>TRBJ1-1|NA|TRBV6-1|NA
CASGRVWDTEAFF
TGTGCCAGCGGCAGGGTTTGGGACACTGAAGCTTTCTTT
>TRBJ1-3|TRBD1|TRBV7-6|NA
CASSRLQGRTGNTIYF
TGTGCCAGCAGCCGACTACAGGGGAGGACTGGAAACACCATATATTTT
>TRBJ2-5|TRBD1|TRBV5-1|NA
CASSVPGGETQYF
TGCGCCAGCAGCGTTCCAGGGGGAGAGACCCAGTACTTC
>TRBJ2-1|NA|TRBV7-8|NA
CASSLAVVNEQFF
TGTGCCAGCAGCTTAGCGGTGGTCAATGAGCAGTTCTTC
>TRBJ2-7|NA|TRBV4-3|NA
CASSQDDGRSLYEQYF
TGCGCCAGCAGCCAAGATGACGGGAGATCTCTCTACGAGCAGTACTTC
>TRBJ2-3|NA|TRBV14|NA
CASSQALANTQYF
TGTGCCAGCAGCCAAGCCTTAGCAAATACGCAGTATTTT
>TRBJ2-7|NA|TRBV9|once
CASSVAGGGDYEQYF
TGTGCCAGCAGCGTAGCAGGGGGAGGGGACTACGAGCAGTACTTC
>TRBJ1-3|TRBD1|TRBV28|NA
CASSQRTGAGNTIYF
TGTGCCAGCAGTCAAAGGACAGGGGCTGGAAACACCATATATTTT
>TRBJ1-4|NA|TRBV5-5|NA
CASSSTRSATNEKLFF
TGTGCCAGCAGCTCGACCAGGAGTGCAACTAATGAAAAACTGTTTTTT
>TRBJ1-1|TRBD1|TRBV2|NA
CASRMGQGILEAFF
TGTGCCAGCAGGATGGGACAGGGGATACTTGAAGCTTTCTTT
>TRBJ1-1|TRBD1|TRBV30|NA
CAWSLGTVNTEAFF
TGTGCCTGGAGTCTTGGGACAGTGAACACTGAAGCTTTCTTT
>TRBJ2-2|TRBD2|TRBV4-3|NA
CASSQLAGVNTGELFF
TGCGCCAGCAGCCAGCTAGCGGGCGTGAACACCGGGGAGCTGTTTTTT
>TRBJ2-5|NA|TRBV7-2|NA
CASSLALGTQYF
TGTGCCAGCAGCTTAGCGCTGGGGACCCAGTACTTC
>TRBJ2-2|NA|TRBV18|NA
CASSPETRDGELFF
TGTGCCAGCTCACCGGAGACGCGAGACGGGGAGCTGTTTTTT
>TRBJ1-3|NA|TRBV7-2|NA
CASSQVGGNTIYF
TGTGCCAGCAGCCAGGTGGGGGGAAACACCATATATTTT